This passage covers 29 T cell receptor beta chains from one sample sequenced in a study of glioma-infiltrating T cells. Using RNA template, CDR3s of TCR alpha and beta were amplified with iRepertoire arm-PCR. TCRdb analysed the multiplex PCR reads with MiXCR anew, one entry per CDR3 protein. The sample has 90,000 to 100,000 distinct CDR3 sequences; roughly 40% are singletons. Sequencing used glioma tissue, nonneoplastic brain tissue, or PBMCs (not recorded which). The source is a human donor with low-grade glioma or glioblastoma, undergoing nonglioma brain surgery, or in good health (not recorded which).

Turning to this clonotype: This may be a read error, as it is one base from a much larger clone. The chain combines TRBV12-3 or TRBV12-4 with TRBJ2-7, with D perhaps TRBD1 (6 bases). The CDR3 is made up of 15 amino acids. Trimming pared 6 bases from V and 5 bases from J, leaving 20 bases between. The CDR3 DNA follows: TGTGCCAGCAGGCTGGGACACCGTGGGGTCCACGAGCAGTACTTC. This codes for CASRLGHRGVHEQYF.

This clonotype was counted many times. The chain recombines TRBV24-1 with TRBJ2-1; D possibly corresponds to TRBD1 (6 bases). The CDR3 totals 16 residues. The V gene lost 2 bases and the J gene lost 5 bases, with 15 bases spanning the gap. CDR1 is KGHDR, CDR2 SFDVKD, per germline. As DNA, the CDR3 is TGTGCCACCAGTGATTCTACAGGGTATCGGAACAATGAGCAGTTCTTC. This codes for CATSDSTGYRNNEQFF.

At least ten counts were recorded for this clonotype. The chain couples TRBV6-2 or TRBV6-3 to TRBJ2-2; TRBD1 is a possible D gene (5 bases). This CDR3 has 14 amino acids. V dropped 5 bases and J dropped 0 bases, with 7 bases sitting between them. Germline loops: CDR1 MNHEY, CDR2 SVGEGT. The CDR3 coding sequence is TGTGCCAGCAGTCCAGGGACGAACACCGGGGAGCTGTTTTTT. Its protein product is CASSPGTNTGELFF.

Comment on this clonotype: This CDR3 fails to terminate in the conserved phenylalanine or tryptophan, so it likely reflects a read error. This rearrangement joins TRBV11-1 to TRBJ2-5, with D unresolved. Germline-derived CDR1 and CDR2 are SGHAT and FQDESV (reference sequence). CDR3 length: 13 residues. The CDR3 region has the DNA TGTGCCAGCAGCTCCCGAGACCAAGATACCCAGTACCTC. Its protein product is CASSSRDQDTQYL.

CDR3 coding DNA: TGTGCCACCAGCAGAGGTGGACTAGCGGGAAGGCGTAACAATGAGCAGTACTTC. Its protein product is CATSRGGLAGRRNNEQYF. The gene calls are TRBV15 and TRBJ2-1; 12 bases agree with TRBD2. The closer fit of TRBJ2-7 to the DNA end suggests the J call may be wrong. Looked up from germline, CDR1 is LNHNV and CDR2 is YYDKDF (reference sequence). The CDR3 covers 18 residues.

As concerns this clonotype: A much larger clonotype is one base distant, so this may be a read error. The V gene is TRBV29-1, the J gene TRBJ1-1; D is undetermined. Germline assignment: CDR1 SQVTM and CDR2 ANQGSEA. The CDR3 covers 12 residues. The CDR3 reads CIVVRMNTEAFF. The CDR3 coding sequence is TGCATCGTTGTCCGGATGAACACTGAAGCTTTCTTT.

This clonotype has a handful of counts. This chain joins TRBV6-2 or TRBV6-3 and TRBJ2-2, with 9 positions matching TRBD2. Germline CDR1 is MNHEY and CDR2 is SVGEGT. The CDR3 loop spans 19 amino acids. The junction had 13 bases not matched to a gene; V was cut back by 0 bases and J by 5 bases. The CDR3 loop is CASSYSKLAAGGRTGELFF. CDR3 DNA: TGTGCCAGCAGTTACTCGAAACTTGCAGCGGGGGGAAGAACCGGGGAGCTGTTTTTT.

Turning to this clonotype: Just one base apart from a much larger clone, this may be a read error. The rearrangement uses TRBV2 and TRBJ2-7, with D unclear. The CDR3 spans 12 residues. From germline, CDR1 is SNHLY and CDR2 FYNNEI. The CDR3 DNA reads as TGTGCCAGCAGTGAATTTAACTACGGGCAGTACTTC. Translating gives CASSEFNYGQYF.

This clonotype came up many times. This chain uses TRBV7-3 with TRBJ2-5; D gene ambiguous. Germline V CDR1 and CDR2: SGHTA, FQGTGA. The CDR3 totals 13 residues. V was trimmed by 4 bases and J by 5 bases, leaving 11 bases between them. This chain's CDR3 is CASSSRRGETQYF. Written as DNA, the CDR3 is TGTGCCAGCAGCTCCCGGCGTGGGGAGACCCAGTACTTC.

The table lists this clonotype with many counts. The chain has TRBV6-1 and TRBJ2-1; 8 bases align to TRBD2. The germline V gene has CDR1 MNHNS and CDR2 SASEGT. This CDR3 has 14 residues. The J segment lost 0 bases and the V segment lost 5 bases, leaving 0 bases of the junction unmatched. CDR3 in amino acids: CASSRGGSYNEQFF. The DNA for the CDR3 is TGTGCCAGCAGTCGGGGGGGCTCCTACAATGAGCAGTTCTTC.

The chain joins TRBV2 to TRBJ2-3, with a tentative D call TRBD1 (6 bases). V was trimmed by 7 bases and J by 2 bases, leaving 13 bases between them. This CDR3 spans 14 amino acids. In germline, CDR1 is SNHLY, CDR2 FYNNEI. The CDR3 here is CASNIQGYTDTQYF. The CDR3 region has the DNA TGTGCCAGCAATATACAGGGCTACACAGATACGCAGTATTTT.

This clonotype has a count of ten or more. V gene TRBV2 combines with J gene TRBJ1-5, with D hard to call. CDR1 SNHLY and CDR2 FYNNEI come from the germline V gene. The CDR3 sequence is 13 residues long. V dropped 4 bases and J dropped 5 bases, with 9 bases sitting between them. The CDR3, as DNA: TGTGCCAGCAGTGTTGGGGATGATCAGCCCCAGCATTTT. This sequence encodes CASSVGDDQPQHF.

To note about this clonotype: A read error may produce the germline difference seen at one junction end. The V call is TRBV20-1, the J call TRBJ2-7; 8 bases fit TRBD1. Germline lookup yields CDR1 DFQATT and CDR2 SNEGSKA (reference sequence). The CDR3 spans 14 residues. The CDR3 spells CSATRTGKVYEKYF. CDR3 in DNA: TGCAGTGCTACCCGGACAGGGAAAGTTTACGAGAAGTACTTC.

Of note for this clonotype: Possible read error: a much larger clone is one base away. The rearrangement joins TRBV19 to TRBJ2-5, with 7 bases fitting TRBD2. The CDR3 runs 14 residues. Germline assignment: CDR1 LNHDA and CDR2 SQIVND (reference sequence). CDR3 amino acids: CAISITAGDGTQYF. The CDR3 nucleotides are TGTGCCATTAGTATTACGGCGGGGGACGGGACCCAGTACTTC.

This clonotype was found many times. The chain joins TRBV18 to TRBJ2-7; no firm D call. The CDR3 is 14 amino acids. The V gene lost 2 bases and the J gene lost 4 bases, with 12 bases spanning the gap. Germline-derived CDR1 and CDR2 are KGHSH and LQKENI. DNA of the CDR3: TGTGCCAGCTCACCAGCCAGCGAGCAATACGAGCAGTACTTC. Residues: CASSPASEQYEQYF.

This clonotype came up many times. The gene calls are TRBV4-1 and TRBJ2-1; D is unresolved. Germline CDR1 and CDR2: MGHRA and YSYEKL. Between the trimmed V and J ends, which lost 3 bases and 1 base, there was a span of 4 bases. There are 13 residues in the CDR3. CDR3 nucleotide sequence: TGCGCCAGCAGCCAGGGTTCCTACAATGAGCAGTTCTTC. Translating gives CASSQGSYNEQFF.

Details on this clonotype: The missing conserved phenylalanine or tryptophan at the end of this CDR3 makes a read error likely. The chain links TRBV27 to TRBJ1-6; no clear D gene. Germline CDR1 MNHEY, CDR2 SMNVEV (reference sequence). CDR3 length equals 15 residues. Here the CDR3 DNA reads TGTGCCAGCGGTTTACAGAGCTCCTATAATTCACCCCTCCACTCT. Translating it yields CASGLQSSYNSPLHS.

The chain recombines TRBV29-1 with TRBJ1-2; 7 bases fit TRBD1. The V gene's germline CDR1 is SQVTM and CDR2 ANQGSEA. Germline trimming cut 4 bases from V and 3 bases from J; bases unmatched to any gene: 8. This CDR3 contains 14 residues. The CDR3 DNA reads TGCAGCGTTGGGACAGGATCGACTGACTATGGCTACACCTTC. Its protein is CSVGTGSTDYGYTF.

Turning to this clonotype: This sequence may be a read error, since a much larger clone differs from it by one base. The rearrangement joins TRBV9 to TRBJ2-7; TRBD1 is a possible D gene (5 bases). Trimming cost V 0 bases and J 7 bases, with 20 bases left between them. Per germline, CDR1 SGDLS and CDR2 YYNGEE. This CDR3 contains 16 residues. For the CDR3, the DNA is TGTGCCAGCAGCGTAGATTCAGACAGCAAGTACAATGAGCAGTACTTC. This translates into CASSVDSDSKYNEQYF.

In its sample, this clonotype was seen many times. The chain couples TRBV27 to TRBJ1-6; D gene uncertain. Germline loops: CDR1 MNHEY, CDR2 SMNVEV (reference sequence). Trimming took off 6 bases at V and 3 bases at J, with 12 bases between the two ends. CDR3 length: 15 residues. The CDR3 DNA follows: TGTGCCAGCAGGCCACGTCGGGTCTATAATTCACCCCTCCACTTT. It encodes CASRPRRVYNSPLHF.

Many counts were recorded for this clonotype. The rearrangement links TRBV6-2 or TRBV6-3 to TRBJ2-2, with 9 nucleotides matching TRBD2. The ends lost 7 bases at V and 4 bases at J; junction bases unmatched: 19. This CDR3 comprises 19 residues. Germline V gives CDR1 MNHEY, CDR2 SVGEGT. Written as DNA, the CDR3 is TGTGCCAGCACCCTGCGACCTTTTAGCGGGAGAGAGATCACCGGGGAGCTGTTTTTT. This translates into CASTLRPFSGREITGELFF.

As for this clonotype: A single base separates this from a much larger clone, so it may be a read error. V is TRBV29-1 and J is TRBJ1-4; weak D call: TRBD1 (6 bases). The CDR3 runs to 13 residues. The V gene's germline CDR1 is SQVTM and CDR2 ANQGSEA. Deletions cut 4 bases from V and 6 bases from J, with 12 bases between. CDR3 sequence (DNA): TGCAGCGTTGCGGACAGACCTGATGAAAAACTGTTTTTT. The encoded protein is CSVADRPDEKLFF.

This clonotype was counted at least ten times. J is TRBJ1-5 and V is TRBV20-1, with D possibly being TRBD1 (5 bases). Per germline, CDR1 DFQATT and CDR2 SNEGSKA (reference sequence). This CDR3 comprises 15 residues. Trimming removed 4 bases from V and 2 bases from J, with 15 bases in between. DNA of the CDR3: TGCAGTGCTAAGCAGGGAGGAAGGGGCAATCAGCCCCAGCATTTT. Its protein is CSAKQGGRGNQPQHF.

This clonotype was counted ten times or more. This chain connects TRBV28 to TRBJ1-5, with D possibly TRBD1 on 5 matching bases. This CDR3 is built from 15 residues. Trimming removed 5 bases from V and 1 base from J, with 12 bases in between. Looked up from germline, CDR1 is MDHEN and CDR2 is SYDVKM. The CDR3 region is CASSGGQLSNQPQHF. The CDR3 nucleotides are TGTGCCAGCAGTGGAGGACAACTAAGCAATCAGCCCCAGCATTTT.

Many counts were recorded for this clonotype. The genes are TRBV18 and TRBJ2-7; tentatively, D is TRBD1 or TRBD2 (5 bases each). Germline V gene lookup returns CDR1 KGHSH and CDR2 LQKENI. This CDR3 has 14 residues. V was pared by 3 bases and J by 5 bases, with 14 bases between. The CDR3 DNA follows: TGTGCCAGCTCACCTGGGGGAGCGGCCCACGAGCAGTACTTC. This encodes CASSPGGAAHEQYF.

With respect to this clonotype: Germline and junction disagree at one end, which may indicate a read error. The rearrangement joins TRBV27 to TRBJ1-2; D may be TRBD1 (6 bases). Germline values: CDR1 MNHEY, CDR2 SMNVEV (reference sequence). The CDR3 sequence is 13 residues long. CDR3 bases: TGTGCCAGCACGCTCAGGGGAGGCTATGGCTATACCTTC. Protein product: CASTLRGGYGYTF.

Only a few counts were recorded for this clonotype. The chain links TRBV5-1 to TRBJ2-5; 7 nucleotides line up with TRBD2. After removal of 3 bases from V and 8 bases from J, the junction contained 13 bases not matched to a gene. The CDR3 loop spans 15 amino acids. Per germline, CDR1 SGHRS and CDR2 YFSETQ. The CDR3: CASSWRLADGGTQYF. Here the CDR3 DNA reads TGCGCCAGCAGCTGGCGGCTAGCGGACGGGGGTACCCAGTACTTC.

Remarks on this clonotype: One end of the junction fails to match germline, which may point to a read error. J is TRBJ2-3 and V is TRBV6-2 or TRBV6-3; 9 positions agree with TRBD1. CDR1 MNHEY and CDR2 SVGEGT come from the germline V gene. The CDR3 contains 16 residues. This CDR3 is CASGYGQGLITDTQYF. The CDR3 DNA sequence: TGTGCCAGCGGTTACGGACAGGGGCTTATCACAGATACGCAGTATTTT.

This clonotype was counted many times. V gene TRBV5-4 combines with J gene TRBJ2-7; 8 bases are shared with TRBD2. The CDR3 length is 15 residues. V gave up 0 bases and J gave up 3 bases; unmatched junction bases: 5. Germline CDR1 reads SGHNT; CDR2 reads YYREEE (reference sequence). The CDR3 protein is CASSLDPAGVYEQYF. CDR3 nucleotide sequence: TGTGCCAGCAGCTTGGATCCAGCGGGAGTCTACGAGCAGTACTTC.